This TCR beta chain stems from a study of cytomegalovirus exposure and HLA in healthy donors. General study findings and limits: A missense DCLRE1C variant was associated with V- and J-gene trimming of TCR beta chains in a later analysis, and an independent cohort replicated the association.

Primers: 60 Vbeta forward and 13 Jbeta reverse. The assay was immunoSEQ multiplex PCR, and TCRdb's table has in-frame clones only and misses some. In all, the sample yields over 75,000 clones. Per germline, CDR1 SNHLY and CDR2 FYNNEI. This CDR3 has 15 residues. The junction had 1 base not matched to a gene; V was cut back by 1 base and J by 3 bases. A note on this clone: No antigen is known for it.

The sequencing input was PBMCs. This clonotype originated in a man over 45 in good health and CMV-seronegative. The chain has TRBV2 and TRBJ2-1; 9 nucleotides align to TRBD2. The CDR3 region has the DNA TGTGCCAGCAGTGAAGGAGCGGGGGGCTACAATGAGCAGTTCTTC. This gives the protein CASSEGAGGYNEQFF. Supplemented by reference TRBV2 and TRBJ2-1, the full variable domain reads EPEVTQTPSHQVTQMGQEVILRCVPISNHLYFYWYRQILGQKVEFLVSFYNNEISEKSEIFDDQFSVERPDGSNFTLKIRSTKLEDSAMYFCASSEGAGGYNEQFFGPGTRLTVL.